The entry that follows covers one T cell receptor beta chain sequence. As yet, its antigen is unknown. The source of the sample is a study of cytomegalovirus exposure and HLA in healthy donors. Study-level background: In a previous analysis, some 120 million unique TCR beta sequences were found from 150 million to 200 million T cells.

The PCR used 60 Vbeta and 13 Jbeta primers. The method was immunoSEQ multiplex PCR; TCRdb's version includes in-frame clones alone and lacks a portion of them. Of under 250,000 clones in the sample, 65% to 85% were seen once. Study findings and constraints: A later analysis found common viral pathogens apparently linked to several of the most significant clusters.

This TCR was sampled from a woman aged 25 to 39 in good health and CMV-seronegative. Sequencing was performed on PBMCs.

The CDR3 protein is CSVGPGRVADTEAFF. In DNA form, the CDR3 reads TGCAGCGTTGGCCCCGGTAGAGTGGCGGACACTGAAGCTTTCTTT. The chain recombines TRBV29-1 with TRBJ1-1; D is unclear. From germline, CDR1 is SQVTM and CDR2 ANQGSEA. The V gene lost 4 bases and the J gene lost 3 bases, with 18 bases spanning the gap. The CDR3 loop spans 15 amino acids.